What follows describes a single T cell receptor beta chain. Its target is unknown. The sample comes from a study of cytomegalovirus exposure and HLA in healthy donors. Study details: Clustering assigned about 80% of the approximately 400 genotyped donors to the Caucasian-associated ancestry cluster.

Study results and caveats: The later analysis indicated that the majority of CMV-associated TCR beta chains appeared HLA-restricted. Confirmation was obtained in vitro that a few CMV-associated chains are specific for CMV antigens.

Germline CDR1 is MNHNS and CDR2 is SASEGT. The length of the CDR3 is 14 residues. Vbeta (60) and Jbeta (13) primers were used in the PCR. Profiling relied on immunoSEQ multiplex PCR, and the TCRdb table lists in-frame clones only, not all of them. This sample's table has roughly 120,000 clones. Sequencing was performed on PBMCs. The receptor was isolated from a man younger than 45 in good health and CMV-seronegative. The chain has TRBV6-1 and TRBJ1-5; maybe TRBD1 (6 bases). The CDR3 nucleotides are TGTGCGAGCGGGTACCAGGGGATCTATCAGCCCCAGCATTTT. This gives the protein CASGYQGIYQPQHF.